Following are 26 T cell receptor beta chains from one sample sequenced in a study of T cells in Graves' hyperthyroidism and ophthalmopathy. There were TCR beta CDR3 regions amplified from RNA transcripts. The study used the HTBI primer set for a first-round RT-PCR of the TCR CDR3. TCRdb reprocessed the multiplex PCR reads via MiXCR and lists one record per CDR3 protein. The sample yields around 300,000 distinct CDR3 sequences, roughly an eighth seen once. Material: blood. Receptors originate from a woman in her forties with Graves' hyperthyroidism.

In its sample, this clonotype was seen many times. V and J are TRBV7-9 and TRBJ1-6; possibly TRBD1 for D (6 bases). Germline loops: CDR1 SEHNR, CDR2 FQNEAQ (reference sequence). V lost 7 bases and J 4 bases, leaving 11 bases between the germline ends. The CDR3 runs 14 residues. CDR3 residues: CASKGGGYNSPLHF. The CDR3 nucleotides are TGTGCCAGCAAGGGGGGGGGTTATAATTCACCCCTCCACTTT. Full variable domain (outside the CDR3, taken from reference TRBV7-9 and TRBJ1-6): DTGVSQNPRHKITKRGQNVTFRCDPISEHNRLYWYRQTLGQGPEFLTYFQNEAQLEKSRLLSDRFSAERPKGSFSTLEIQRTEQGDSAMYLCASKGGGYNSPLHFGNGTRLTVT.

This clonotype appeared a few times. A much larger clone is a single base away; this may be a read error. The V and J genes are TRBV2 and TRBJ2-1, with 7 nucleotides matching TRBD2. This CDR3 is 15 amino acids long. Germline CDR1 reads SNHLY; CDR2 reads FYNNEI. The CDR3: CASSYTSDSYNAQFF. The CDR3 DNA follows: TGTGCCAGCAGTTACACTAGCGACTCCTACAATGCGCAGTTCTTC.

This clonotype was counted ten times or more. CDR3 nucleotides: TGTGCCTGGTTCCCGGGACAGGGGAATAATGAGCAGTTCTTC. Protein product: CAWFPGQGNNEQFF. The gene calls are TRBV30 and TRBJ2-1; 10 nucleotides match TRBD1. This CDR3 is 14 amino acids long. With V trimmed by 5 bases and J by 7 bases, 8 bases remained unmatched. From germline, CDR1 is GTSNPN and CDR2 SVGIG (reference sequence). The whole variable domain, filled in from reference TRBV30 and TRBJ2-1, reads SQTIHQWPATLVQPVGSPLSLECTVEGTSNPNLYWYRQAAGRGLQLLFYSVGIGQISSEVPQNLSASRPQDRQFILSSKKLLLSDSGFYLCAWFPGQGNNEQFFGPGTRLTVL.

In this sample, this clonotype turned up a few times. V and J are TRBV7-9 and TRBJ2-7, with D perhaps assigned TRBD1 or TRBD2 (5 bases each). The CDR3 consists of 13 residues. V dropped 4 bases and J dropped 4 bases, with 11 bases sitting between them. The germline CDR1 and CDR2 sequences are SEHNR and FQNEAQ (reference sequence). Written as DNA, the CDR3 is TGTGCCAGCAGCTCGGGATCAGGGTACGAGCAGTACTTC. This encodes CASSSGSGYEQYF.

This clonotype was counted a few times. This chain connects TRBV12-3 or TRBV12-4 to TRBJ2-2, with 11 bases lining up with TRBD2. The CDR3 sequence is 17 residues long. J gave up 1 base and V 4 bases, and 5 bases lay outside the gene matches. In nucleotides, the CDR3 is TGTGCCAGCAGTTACGGGACTAGCGGCTTGAACACCGGGGAGCTGTTTTTT. Its translation is CASSYGTSGLNTGELFF.

The chain couples TRBV2 to TRBJ1-4; tentative D call: TRBD1 (6 bases). This CDR3 contains 16 residues. The germline V and J ends were trimmed by 6 bases and 8 bases, with 22 bases remaining between them. Germline CDR1 reads SNHLY; CDR2 reads FYNNEI. Here the CDR3 reads CASRRDQNRVGEKLFF. The CDR3 nucleotides read TGTGCCAGCAGGCGAGATCAAAACAGGGTCGGGGAAAAACTGTTTTTT.

On this clonotype: The final CDR3 position lacks the conserved phenylalanine or tryptophan, pointing to a likely read error. CDR3 coding DNA: TGTGCCAGCAGCTTACTGAGAAACACTGAAGCTTTCTTG. This translates into CASSLLRNTEAFL. The chain links TRBV11-2 to TRBJ1-1; D is ambiguous. CDR1 is SGHAT, CDR2 FQNNGV, per germline. This CDR3 region has 13 residues. V was clipped by 2 bases and J by 2 bases, with 6 bases between them.

This clonotype was seen repeatedly, ten times or more. The J gene is TRBJ1-5, the V gene TRBV27, with a tentative D call TRBD1 (5 bases). Germline V gene sequence: CDR1 MNHEY, CDR2 SMNVEV (reference sequence). This CDR3 is 14 amino acids long. Trimming removed 6 bases from V and 1 base from J, with 10 bases in between. CDR3 DNA sequence: TGTGCCAGCAGACTCGGGGGGAGCAATCAGCCCCAGCATTTT. Encoded protein: CASRLGGSNQPQHF.

Ten or more counts support this clonotype. The chain uses TRBV12-3 or TRBV12-4 and TRBJ2-3; perhaps TRBD2 as D (5 bases). Trimming left V 6 bases short and J 6 bases short, with 19 bases between. The CDR3 has 15 residues. DNA of the CDR3: TGTGCCAGCAGCCCGGAACTAGACGACAACGATACGCAGTATTTT. This gives the protein CASSPELDDNDTQYF.

This clonotype was found many times. The CDR3 DNA reads TGTGCCAGCAGCCCAAACAGGGGTTCCTACAATGAGCAGTTCTTC. It specifies CASSPNRGSYNEQFF. This chain connects TRBV11-1 to TRBJ2-1; 7 bases align to TRBD1. This CDR3 has 15 residues. From germline, CDR1 is SGHAT and CDR2 FQDESV (reference sequence). The junction had 5 bases not matched to a gene; V was cut back by 5 bases and J by 1 base.

This clonotype was seen a handful of times. The chain uses TRBV18 and TRBJ2-1, with TRBD1 matching 8 bases. Germline V gene data show CDR1 as KGHSH and CDR2 as LQKENI. With 3 bases clipped from V and 2 bases from J, the junction kept 3 bases outside the gene matches. The CDR3 contains 15 residues. The CDR3 nucleotides read TGTGCCAGCTCACCGGGACAGGACACCTACAATGAGCAGTTCTTC. Amino acid sequence: CASSPGQDTYNEQFF.

This clonotype was seen more than once but under ten times. The chain links TRBV5-5 to TRBJ1-6; TRBD1 aligns across 7 bases. V gave up 0 bases and J gave up 9 bases; unmatched junction bases: 6. Germline V lookup: CDR1 SGHKS, CDR2 YYEKEE (reference sequence). The CDR3 covers 15 residues. The CDR3 region is CASSLAQTGSSPLHF. The CDR3 bases are TGTGCCAGCAGCTTGGCCCAGACAGGGTCTTCACCCCTCCACTTT. The whole variable domain, filled in from reference TRBV5-5 and TRBJ1-6, reads DAGVTQSPTHLIKTRGQQVTLRCSPISGHKSVSWYQQVLGQGPQFIFQYYEKEERGRGNFPDRFSARQFPNYSSELNVNALLLGDSALYLCASSLAQTGSSPLHFGNGTRLTVT.

The V gene is TRBV5-1, the J gene TRBJ2-3, with D perhaps TRBD2 (7 bases). CDR3 length: 17 residues. Germline CDR1 and CDR2: SGHRS and YFSETQ. Trimming removed 0 bases from V and 6 bases from J, with 20 bases in between. The CDR3 sequence is CASSLVTGTGGRDTQYF. For the CDR3, the DNA is TGCGCCAGCAGCTTGGTAACCGGGACGGGGGGCAGGGATACGCAGTATTTT.

This clonotype has ten or more counts. CDR3 coding DNA: TGTGCCAGCAGTATTCAGACAGGGGGCAGGAGGACTGAAGCTTTCTTT. Translated, it gives CASSIQTGGRRTEAFF. The rearrangement links TRBV28 to TRBJ1-1, with 10 nucleotides matching TRBD1. V lost 5 bases to trimming and J lost 5 bases; unmatched junction nucleotides: 11. Germline V gene data show CDR1 as MDHEN and CDR2 as SYDVKM. There are 16 residues in the CDR3.

This clonotype was recorded many times. This chain connects TRBV6-1 to TRBJ2-3; D uncertain. Germline assignment: CDR1 MNHNS and CDR2 SASEGT. The CDR3 consists of 15 residues. Deletions cut 5 bases from V and 7 bases from J, with 19 bases between. Here the CDR3 reads CASSSSSAGRNTQYF. The CDR3 DNA sequence: TGTGCCAGCAGTTCGTCGTCCGCTGGGCGGAATACGCAGTATTTT.

This clonotype was recorded a few times. The rearrangement joins TRBV6-6 to TRBJ2-7, with D possibly matching TRBD1 (5 bases). This CDR3 has 13 amino acids. V dropped 2 bases and J dropped 1 base, with 6 bases sitting between them. CDR1 and CDR2 from the germline V gene are MNHNY and SVGAGI (reference sequence). As DNA, the CDR3 is TGTGCCAGCAGTTACGACAGATCCTACGAGCAGTACTTC. Translated: CASSYDRSYEQYF.

This clonotype was counted a few times. Since a much larger clone is just one base distant, this may be a read error. V usage is TRBV28 and J usage is TRBJ2-7, with 8 bases lining up with TRBD1. The CDR3 spans 16 residues. Trimming took 4 bases from V and 0 from J; bases not matched to a gene: 8. The germline V gene has CDR1 MDHEN and CDR2 SYDVKM. CDR3 in DNA: TGTGCCAGCAGTTCATTCGCTCAGGGGGCCTCCTACGAGCAGTACTTC. As protein: CASSSFAQGASYEQYF.

This clonotype was counted only a few times. V usage is TRBV19 and J usage is TRBJ2-1; TRBD1 matches 8 bases. Germline V lookup: CDR1 LNHDA, CDR2 SQIVND (reference sequence). This CDR3 has 17 residues. J was trimmed by 7 bases and V by 4 bases; bases with no gene match: 15. CDR3: CASSRRSGQGGGNEQFF. The DNA of the CDR3 is TGTGCCAGTAGTAGGCGGTCCGGACAGGGAGGCGGGAATGAGCAGTTCTTC.

V gene TRBV5-1 combines with J gene TRBJ2-1, with 10 bases lining up with TRBD2. Per the germline V gene, CDR1 is SGHRS and CDR2 is YFSETQ. V lost 3 bases and J lost 8; bases outside the gene matches: 2. There are 13 residues in the CDR3. The DNA of the CDR3 is TGCGCCAGCAGCTCGCTAGCGGGAGATGAGCAGTTCTTC. Translated, it gives CASSSLAGDEQFF.

This clonotype was observed many times. V gene TRBV18 combines with J gene TRBJ1-2, with 10 positions matching TRBD1. From germline, CDR1 is KGHSH and CDR2 LQKENI. The CDR3 runs 15 residues. Germline trimming cut 3 bases from V and 5 bases from J; bases unmatched to any gene: 6. The CDR3 nucleotides read TGTGCCAGCTCACCCACCGGACAGGGGGAGTATGGCTACACCTTC. It yields the protein CASSPTGQGEYGYTF.

As DNA, the CDR3 is TGCAGCGTCTTACTTGGGACAGGGAAAGAGACCCAGTACTTC. This codes for CSVLLGTGKETQYF. V gene TRBV29-1 combines with J gene TRBJ2-5, with 9 bases that match TRBD1. This CDR3 has 14 amino acids. Germline loops: CDR1 SQVTM, CDR2 ANQGSEA. V lost 6 bases and J lost 3; bases outside the gene matches: 8.

This clonotype was counted ten times or more. This CDR3 is CASQRRTGDTGELFF. CDR3 DNA sequence: TGTGCCAGCCAGCGTCGGACAGGGGACACCGGGGAGCTGTTTTTT. The rearrangement uses TRBV2 and TRBJ2-2; 9 nucleotides agree with TRBD1. The V gene's germline CDR1 is SNHLY and CDR2 FYNNEI. This CDR3 spans 15 amino acids. V shed 8 bases and J 3 bases; nucleotides not matched to a gene: 7.

This clonotype was detected many times. The CDR3 bases are TGTGCCACCAGCAGAGCATTGACTAGCGGGATGGGGGAGCAGTACTTC. It translates to CATSRALTSGMGEQYF. V is TRBV15 and J is TRBJ2-7; 11 bases match TRBD2. Losses at the gene ends were 1 base for V and 7 bases for J; bases not matched to a gene: 9. CDR3 length equals 16 residues. Germline V lookup: CDR1 LNHNV, CDR2 YYDKDF (reference sequence).

This clonotype was seen ten or more times. The J gene is TRBJ1-1, the V gene TRBV3-1; D may be TRBD1 (6 bases). The CDR3 totals 14 residues. Looked up from germline, CDR1 is LGHDT and CDR2 is YNNKEL (reference sequence). V was trimmed by 4 bases and J by 8 bases, leaving 17 bases between them. The DNA for the CDR3 is TGTGCCAGCAGCCCCTTGGACAGCGGTACCGAAGCTTTCTTT. This codes for CASSPLDSGTEAFF.

This clonotype was detected many times. The chain joins TRBV10-3 to TRBJ1-2, with a tentative D call TRBD1 (6 bases). In germline, CDR1 is ENHRY, CDR2 SYGVKD. Trimming cost V 5 bases and J 0 bases, with 7 bases left between them. This CDR3 has 13 amino acids. The chain's CDR3 is CAISPGANYGYTF. The DNA for the CDR3 is TGTGCCATCAGTCCAGGGGCTAACTATGGCTACACCTTC.

This clonotype has ten or more counts. This chain connects TRBV15 to TRBJ2-1; 10 bases are a match to TRBD2. Germline V CDR1 and CDR2: LNHNV, YYDKDF (reference sequence). J lost 5 bases, V lost 0 bases, and 4 bases had no gene match. The CDR3 loop spans 16 amino acids. The DNA of the CDR3 is TGTGCCACCAGCAGAGATCGACTAGCGGGCAACAATGAGCAGTTCTTC. Translation gives CATSRDRLAGNNEQFF.